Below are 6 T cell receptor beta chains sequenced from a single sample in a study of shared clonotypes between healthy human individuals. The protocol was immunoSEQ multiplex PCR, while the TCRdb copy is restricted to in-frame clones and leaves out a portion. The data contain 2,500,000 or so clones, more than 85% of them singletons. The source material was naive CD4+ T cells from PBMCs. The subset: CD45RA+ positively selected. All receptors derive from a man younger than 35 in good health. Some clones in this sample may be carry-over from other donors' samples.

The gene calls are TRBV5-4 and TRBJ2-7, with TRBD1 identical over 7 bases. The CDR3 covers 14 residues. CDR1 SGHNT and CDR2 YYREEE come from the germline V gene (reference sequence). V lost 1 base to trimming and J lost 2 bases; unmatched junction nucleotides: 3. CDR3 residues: CASSLWQGAYEQYF. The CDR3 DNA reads TGTGCCAGCAGCTTGTGGCAGGGGGCCTACGAGCAGTACTTC.

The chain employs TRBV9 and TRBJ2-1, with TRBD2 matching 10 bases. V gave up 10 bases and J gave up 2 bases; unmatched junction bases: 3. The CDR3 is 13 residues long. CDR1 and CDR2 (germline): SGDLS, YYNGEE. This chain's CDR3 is CASGLAPYNEQFF. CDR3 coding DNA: TGTGCCTCGGGACTAGCGCCCTACAATGAGCAGTTCTTC.

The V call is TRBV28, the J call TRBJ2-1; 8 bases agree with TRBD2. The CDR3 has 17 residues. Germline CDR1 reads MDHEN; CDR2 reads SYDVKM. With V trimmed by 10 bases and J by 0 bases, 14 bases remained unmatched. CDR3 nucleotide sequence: TGTGCCACTCAAACATTAGCGGGGCTAAGCTCCTACAATGAGCAGTTCTTC. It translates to CATQTLAGLSSYNEQFF.

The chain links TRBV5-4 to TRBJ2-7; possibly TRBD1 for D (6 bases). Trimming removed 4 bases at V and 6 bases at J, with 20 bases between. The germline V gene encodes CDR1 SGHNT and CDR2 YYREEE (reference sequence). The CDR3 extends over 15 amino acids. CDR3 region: CASSPKGELKSEQYF. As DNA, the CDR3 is TGTGCCAGCAGCCCCAAGGGGGAATTAAAGAGCGAGCAGTACTTC.

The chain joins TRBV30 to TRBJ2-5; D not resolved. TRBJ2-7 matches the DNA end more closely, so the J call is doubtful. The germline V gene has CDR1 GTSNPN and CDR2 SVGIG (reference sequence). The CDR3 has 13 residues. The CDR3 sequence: CAWSVGLPYEQYF. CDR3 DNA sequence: TGTGCCTGGAGTGTAGGTCTGCCTTACGAGCAGTACTTC.

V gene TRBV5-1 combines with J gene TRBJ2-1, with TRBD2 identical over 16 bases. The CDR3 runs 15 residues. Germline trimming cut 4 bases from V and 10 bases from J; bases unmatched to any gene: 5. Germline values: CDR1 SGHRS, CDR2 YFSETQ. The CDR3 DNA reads TGCGCCAGCAGCCAGGGACTAGCGGGAGGGCCGGAGCAGTTCTTC. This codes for CASSQGLAGGPEQFF.